The rows below give T cell receptor beta chains drawn from one sample of a study of T cells in Graves' hyperthyroidism and ophthalmopathy. One entry per CDR3 protein results from TCRdb running MiXCR on the multiplex PCR reads. Among around 560,000 distinct CDR3 sequences, about a sixth were seen once, and the ten largest hold about 20%. Sequenced material: blood. These receptors originate from a woman under 30 with Graves' hyperthyroidism. The CDR3 runs from the conserved cysteine through the conserved F or W. The order of the fields is V gene, J gene, D gene, clone size, CDR3 protein, CDR3 DNA. The D gene is left open where the match is weak. Rows may omit the clone size; those that give it use once, few, many or a size class.

v_call: TRBV12-3/TRBV12-4
j_call: TRBJ2-3
d_call: TRBD2
clone_size: many
cdr3_aa: CASSTRTSGGADTQYF
cdr3_nt: TGTGCCAGCAGTACTAGGACTAGCGGGGGCGCAGATACGCAGTATTTT

v_call: TRBV29-1
j_call: TRBJ2-1
d_call: -
clone_size: -
cdr3_aa: CSVAVQGGEQFF
cdr3_nt: TGCAGCGTTGCCGTTCAGGGTGGTGAGCAGTTCTTC

v_call: TRBV11-1
j_call: TRBJ1-2
d_call: -
clone_size: many
cdr3_aa: CASSLDPEVPGNLGDGYTF
cdr3_nt: TGTGCCAGCAGCTTAGACCCCGAGGTTCCGGGAAACCTCGGAGATGGCTACACCTTC

v_call: TRBV6-1
j_call: TRBJ2-1
d_call: -
clone_size: many
cdr3_aa: CASTRGSSYNEQFF
cdr3_nt: TGTGCCAGCACAAGGGGTAGCTCCTACAATGAGCAGTTCTTC

v_call: TRBV20-1
j_call: TRBJ2-1
d_call: TRBD2
clone_size: -
cdr3_aa: CSARTSGTSPRNEQFF
cdr3_nt: TGCAGTGCTAGGACTAGCGGGACTTCCCCTCGGAATGAGCAGTTCTTC

v_call: TRBV7-9
j_call: TRBJ2-3
d_call: -
clone_size: many
cdr3_aa: CASRSSSTDTQYF
cdr3_nt: TGTGCCAGCAGGTCCAGCAGTACAGATACGCAGTATTTT

v_call: TRBV13
j_call: TRBJ1-2
d_call: -
clone_size: -
cdr3_aa: CASSLGLRGAEGYTF
cdr3_nt: TGTGCCAGCAGCTTAGGCCTTCGGGGCGCGGAAGGCTACACCTTC

v_call: TRBV7-2
j_call: TRBJ2-5
d_call: TRBD2
clone_size: many
cdr3_aa: CASSLLAGAWETQYF
cdr3_nt: TGTGCCAGCAGCTTACTAGCGGGAGCTTGGGAGACCCAGTACTTC

v_call: TRBV24-1
j_call: TRBJ2-5
d_call: -
clone_size: many
cdr3_aa: CATSDSVMETQYF
cdr3_nt: TGTGCCACCAGTGATTCCGTCATGGAGACCCAGTACTTC

v_call: TRBV11-2
j_call: TRBJ1-4
d_call: -
clone_size: -
cdr3_aa: CASSSPAGEKLFF
cdr3_nt: TGTGCCAGCAGCTCGCCCGCGGGGGAAAAACTGTTTTTT

v_call: TRBV28
j_call: TRBJ2-3
d_call: TRBD1
clone_size: many
cdr3_aa: CASSSLGTGGTDTQYF
cdr3_nt: TGTGCCAGCAGTTCCTTGGGAACAGGGGGCACAGATACGCAGTATTTT

v_call: TRBV18
j_call: TRBJ1-3
d_call: -
clone_size: few
cdr3_aa: CASSRDITLSGNTIYF
cdr3_nt: TGTGCCAGCTCACGGGACATTACCCTCTCTGGAAACACCATATATTTT

v_call: TRBV5-1
j_call: TRBJ1-1
d_call: -
clone_size: many
cdr3_aa: CAPRGRDTEAFF
cdr3_nt: TGCGCCCCCAGGGGAAGGGACACTGAAGCTTTCTTT

v_call: TRBV6-1
j_call: TRBJ2-1
d_call: -
clone_size: many
cdr3_aa: CASSQDGLSYNEQFF
cdr3_nt: TGTGCCAGCAGCCAGGACGGGCTCTCCTACAATGAGCAGTTCTTC

v_call: TRBV6-1
j_call: TRBJ2-3
d_call: TRBD2
clone_size: many
cdr3_aa: CASRSQTSVSTDTQYF
cdr3_nt: TGTGCCAGCCGCAGTCAGACTAGCGTAAGCACAGATACGCAGTATTTT

v_call: TRBV7-2
j_call: TRBJ1-3
d_call: -
clone_size: -
cdr3_aa: CASSRGPGSGNTIYF
cdr3_nt: TGTGCCAGCAGCCGCGGTCCAGGGTCTGGAAACACCATATATTTT

v_call: TRBV7-9
j_call: TRBJ2-4
d_call: -
clone_size: -
cdr3_aa: CASSHTRIGGSKNIQYF
cdr3_nt: TGTGCCAGCAGCCATACGCGTATAGGGGGTTCCAAAAACATTCAGTACTTC